This TCR beta chain was captured by sequencing in a study of vaccination effects on CD4 cells after COVID-19 (dated by TCRdb to 2021 to 2024). Regarding the study in general: Participants received two doses of either the BNT162b2 or the mRNA-1273 mRNA SARS-CoV-2 vaccine. The study compared SARS-CoV-2 spike-specific CD4+ TCR repertoires before and after mRNA vaccination in COVID-19 convalescent patients and infection-naive vaccine recipients. A total of 10 COVID-19 convalescent patients and a handful of SARS-CoV-2-naive healthy vaccine recipients were included in the full study. Cultures from other donors in the study were sequenced with the Oncomine TCR Beta short-read assay on an Illumina iSeq 100.

In the ViraFEST assay, PBMC were stimulated with viral peptide pools, and TCR sequencing was then used to find antigen-specific CD4+ T cell clonotypes based on their expansion. After approximately 11 days of culture, CD4+ T cells were isolated with the EasySep CD4+ T cell isolation kit. The absence of prior SARS-CoV-2 infection in healthy vaccine recipients was confirmed by negative nucleocapsid antibodies before and after vaccination. Some 2 million PBMC per well were cultured with 9 to 10 ug/ml peptides in IMDM containing 5% human AB serum, approximately 10 IU/ml IL-2 and gentamicin. Half of the culture medium was replaced with fresh IL-2-containing medium on days 3 and 7. Unless otherwise noted, each peptide stimulation condition was cultured in triplicate wells. PBMC were separated from whole blood using Ficoll-Paque Plus gradient centrifugation and were then either cryopreserved at -140C or used fresh. The overlapping peptide pools covered the spike proteins of SARS-CoV-2 and of the common cold coronaviruses HCoV-NL63, HCoV-OC43 and HCoV-229E. Genomic DNA was extracted from cultured CD4+ T cells with the QIAamp micro DNA kit.

The paper's findings and limits, for the study overall: Among healthy vaccine recipients, nearly all vaccine-induced clones were SARS-CoV-2 mono-reactive, and just 1 of 255 was cross-reactive with common cold coronaviruses. The study was limited by a small number of convalescent patients and lacked early post-infection timepoints. Marked clonal contraction was observed in both infection-induced and vaccine-induced clones at late post-vaccination timepoints, consistent with waning T cell responses.

Comment on this clone: Its specific antigen is unknown. Base quality data are lacking; no much larger clone is found one base away.

The germline V gene (reference sequence) provides CDR1 LNHNV and CDR2 YYDKDF. Here V drops 0 bases and J drops 7 bases, and the junction holds 14 bases not matched to any gene. The CDR3 has 17 amino acids, counting the end cysteine and phenylalanine. Here the CDR3 DNA is all that survives: 51 bases in frame from base 1. Libraries were prepared through the immunoSEQ multiplex PCR assay. TCR beta CDR3 sequencing was performed on DNA from the cultured, isolated CD4+ T cells. The authors processed their data as follows. The analysis removed non-productive TCR sequences, trimmed reads to the CDR3 region, and retained only CDR3s that were 7 or more amino acids long. Antigen-specific clonotypes were identified with the MANAFEST web app by comparing expansion in peptide wells against reference cultures. To be called positive, a clone needed expansion at FDR<0.05 compared with the reference and with all other wells, an odds ratio greater than 5, and a frequency greater than 0.1% in two replicate wells. A clonotype was defined as cross-reactive if the clonotype was significantly expanded both in SARS-CoV-2 spike wells and in at least one common cold coronavirus spike condition. Levenshtein distance calculated with the stringdist R package was used to assess CDR3 similarity, and unrooted trees were constructed with ape in R 3.6.1. TCRdb took this table from immuneACCESS and kept in-frame rearrangements with V and J called. Such tables lack part of the clones; where checked against another copy, unresolved V genes explain under half of the gap, and the rest is unexplained. The DNA gave D and trimming, while V, J and clone size come from that table. The sample yields over 25,000 clones; around 70% were counted once. The biggest ten clones account for about 10% of the sample.

This sequence uses TRBV15 and TRBJ1-1; 7 bases in the junction line up with TRBD1. Here the sequenced sample was CD4+ T cells from PBMCs cultured with SARS-CoV-2 spike peptides, taken before COVID-19 vaccination. Interpreted using the paper, the cell subset or site label stands for: SARS-CoV-2 spike overlapping peptide pool stimulation. The receptor comes from a human donor who received a COVID-19 vaccine. The encoded CDR3 is CATSRERPNDRVGEAFF. The DNA reads as follows: TGTGCCACCAGCAGAGAGAGGCCTAACGACAGGGTAGGTGAAGCTTTCTTT.